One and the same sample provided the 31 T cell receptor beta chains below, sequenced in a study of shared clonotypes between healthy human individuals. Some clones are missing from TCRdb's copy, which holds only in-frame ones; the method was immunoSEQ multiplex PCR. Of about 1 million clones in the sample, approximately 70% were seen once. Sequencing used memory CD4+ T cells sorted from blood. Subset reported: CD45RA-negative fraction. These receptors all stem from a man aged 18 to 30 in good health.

The CDR3 nucleotides are TGTGCCAGCATTGTGGCGGGCGACACTGAAGCTTTCTTT. This sequence encodes CASIVAGDTEAFF. The chain joins TRBV6-1 to TRBJ1-1; no firm D call. The germline V gene has CDR1 MNHNS and CDR2 SASEGT. V shed 7 bases and J shed 3 bases, with 12 bases lying between them. The CDR3 is made up of 13 amino acids.

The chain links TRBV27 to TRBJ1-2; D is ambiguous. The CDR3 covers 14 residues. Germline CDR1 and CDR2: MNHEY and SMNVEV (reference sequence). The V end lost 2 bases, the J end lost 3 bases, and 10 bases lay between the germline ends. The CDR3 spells CASSLRWRDYGYTF. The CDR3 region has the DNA TGTGCCAGCAGTTTAAGGTGGAGAGACTATGGCTACACCTTC.

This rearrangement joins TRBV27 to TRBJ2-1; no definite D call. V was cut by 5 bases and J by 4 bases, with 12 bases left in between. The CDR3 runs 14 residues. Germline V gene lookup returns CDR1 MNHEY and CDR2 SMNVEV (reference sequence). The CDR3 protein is CASSPPQRYNEQFF. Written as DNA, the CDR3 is TGTGCCAGCAGTCCCCCCCAGAGGTACAATGAGCAGTTCTTC.

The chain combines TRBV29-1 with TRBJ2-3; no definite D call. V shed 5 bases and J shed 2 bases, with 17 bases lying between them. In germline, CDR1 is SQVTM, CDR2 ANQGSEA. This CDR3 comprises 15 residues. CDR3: CSVHLRGRSTDTQYF. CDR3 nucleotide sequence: TGCAGCGTTCATCTCCGCGGAAGATCCACAGATACGCAGTATTTT.

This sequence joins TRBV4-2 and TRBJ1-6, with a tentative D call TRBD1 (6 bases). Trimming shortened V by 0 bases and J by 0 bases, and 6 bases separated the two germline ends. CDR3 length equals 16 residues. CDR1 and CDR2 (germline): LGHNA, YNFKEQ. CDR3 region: CASSQEDSSYNSPLHF. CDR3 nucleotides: TGTGCCAGCAGCCAAGAGGACAGCTCCTATAATTCACCCCTCCACTTT.

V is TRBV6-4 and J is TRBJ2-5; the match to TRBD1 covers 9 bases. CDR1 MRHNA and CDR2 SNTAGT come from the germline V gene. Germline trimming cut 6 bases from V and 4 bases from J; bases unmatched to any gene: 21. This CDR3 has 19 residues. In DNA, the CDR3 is TGTGCCAGCAGGGGGATAGGCAAACCGGGACAGGGTAGGGGAGAGACCCAGTACTTC. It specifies CASRGIGKPGQGRGETQYF.

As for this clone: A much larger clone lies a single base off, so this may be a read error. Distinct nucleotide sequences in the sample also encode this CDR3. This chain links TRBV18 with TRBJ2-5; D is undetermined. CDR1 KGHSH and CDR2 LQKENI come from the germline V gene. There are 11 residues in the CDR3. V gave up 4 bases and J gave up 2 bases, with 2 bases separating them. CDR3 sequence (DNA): TGTGCCAGCTCACTTCAAGAGACCCAGTACTTC. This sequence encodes CASSLQETQYF.

The DNA for the CDR3 is TGTGCCAGCAGTGAAGAAGGGGGCGGGCACGAGCAGTACTTC. Translating it yields CASSEEGGGHEQYF. This chain links TRBV6-1 with TRBJ2-7, with TRBD1 matching over 7 bases. Per germline, CDR1 MNHNS and CDR2 SASEGT. J was trimmed by 5 bases and V by 1 base; bases with no gene match: 5. The CDR3 has 14 residues.

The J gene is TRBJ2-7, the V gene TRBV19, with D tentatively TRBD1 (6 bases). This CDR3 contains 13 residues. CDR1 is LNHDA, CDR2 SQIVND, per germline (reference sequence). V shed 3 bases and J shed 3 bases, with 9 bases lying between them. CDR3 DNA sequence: TGTGCCAGTAGTATGGGACACTACTACGAGCAGTACTTC. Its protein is CASSMGHYYEQYF. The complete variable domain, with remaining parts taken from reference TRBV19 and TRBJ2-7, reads DGGITQSPKYLFRKEGQNVTLSCEQNLNHDAMYWYRQDPGQGLRLIYYSQIVNDFQKGDIAEGYSVSREKKESFPLTVTSAQKNPTAFYLCASSMGHYYEQYFGPGTRLTVT.

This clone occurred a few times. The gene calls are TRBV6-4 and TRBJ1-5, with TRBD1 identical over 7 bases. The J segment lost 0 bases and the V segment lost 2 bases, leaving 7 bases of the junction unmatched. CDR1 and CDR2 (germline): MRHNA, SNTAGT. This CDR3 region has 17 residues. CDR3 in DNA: TGTGCCAGCAGTGACGCCGGACAGGTCAATAGCAATCAGCCCCAGCATTTT. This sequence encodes CASSDAGQVNSNQPQHF.

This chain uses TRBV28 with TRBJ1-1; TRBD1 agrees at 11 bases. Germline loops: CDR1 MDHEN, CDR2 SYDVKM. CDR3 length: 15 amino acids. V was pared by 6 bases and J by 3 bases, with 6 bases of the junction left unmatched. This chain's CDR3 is CASRDRGRRDTEAFF. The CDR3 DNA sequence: TGTGCCAGCAGGGACAGGGGGCGTAGGGACACTGAAGCTTTCTTT.

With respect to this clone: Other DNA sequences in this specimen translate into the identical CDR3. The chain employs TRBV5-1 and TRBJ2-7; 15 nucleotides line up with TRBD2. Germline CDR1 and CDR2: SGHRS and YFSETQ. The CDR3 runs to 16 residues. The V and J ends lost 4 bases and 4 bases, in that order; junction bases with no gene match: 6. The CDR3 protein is CASSAGLAGGSYEQYF. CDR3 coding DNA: TGCGCCAGCAGCGCGGGACTAGCGGGAGGATCATACGAGCAGTACTTC.

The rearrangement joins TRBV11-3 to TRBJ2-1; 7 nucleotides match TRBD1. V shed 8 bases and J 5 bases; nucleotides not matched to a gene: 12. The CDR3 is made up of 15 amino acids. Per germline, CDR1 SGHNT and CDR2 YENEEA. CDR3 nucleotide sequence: TGTGCCAGCGCTGTTAGGGACAGAGGAGACAATGAGCAGTTCTTC. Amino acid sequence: CASAVRDRGDNEQFF. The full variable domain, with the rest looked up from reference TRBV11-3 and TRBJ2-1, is EAGVVQSPRYKIIEKKQPVAFWCNPISGHNTLYWYLQNLGQGPELLIRYENEEAVDDSQLPKDRFSAERLKGVDSTLKIQPAELGDSAVYLCASAVRDRGDNEQFFGPGTRLTVL.

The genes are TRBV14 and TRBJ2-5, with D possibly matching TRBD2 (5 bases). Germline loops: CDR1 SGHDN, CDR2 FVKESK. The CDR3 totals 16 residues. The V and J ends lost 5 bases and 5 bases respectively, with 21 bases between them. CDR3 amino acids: CASSDGSSGIGETQYF. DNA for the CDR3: TGTGCCAGCAGCGACGGGTCGTCGGGGATTGGGGAGACCCAGTACTTC.

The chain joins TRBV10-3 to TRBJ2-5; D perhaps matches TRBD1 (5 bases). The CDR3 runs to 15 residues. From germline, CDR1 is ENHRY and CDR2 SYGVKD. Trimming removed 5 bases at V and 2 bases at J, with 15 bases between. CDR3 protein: CAISKNQGIQETQYF. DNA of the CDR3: TGTGCCATCAGTAAGAACCAGGGAATACAAGAGACCCAGTACTTC.

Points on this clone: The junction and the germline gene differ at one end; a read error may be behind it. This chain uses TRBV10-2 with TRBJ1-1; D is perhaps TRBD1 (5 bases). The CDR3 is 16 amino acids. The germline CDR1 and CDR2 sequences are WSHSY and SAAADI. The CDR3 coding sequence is TGCGCCAGCTGTGACAGCCGGGGCTCCATGAACACTGAAGCTTTCTTT. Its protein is CASCDSRGSMNTEAFF.

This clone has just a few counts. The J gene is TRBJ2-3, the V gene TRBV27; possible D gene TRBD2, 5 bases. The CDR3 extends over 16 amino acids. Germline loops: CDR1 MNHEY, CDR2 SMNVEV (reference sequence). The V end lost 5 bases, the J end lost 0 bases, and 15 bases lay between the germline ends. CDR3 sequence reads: CASSVPPWTSTDTQYF. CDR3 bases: TGTGCCAGCAGTGTTCCCCCCTGGACTAGCACAGATACGCAGTATTTT.

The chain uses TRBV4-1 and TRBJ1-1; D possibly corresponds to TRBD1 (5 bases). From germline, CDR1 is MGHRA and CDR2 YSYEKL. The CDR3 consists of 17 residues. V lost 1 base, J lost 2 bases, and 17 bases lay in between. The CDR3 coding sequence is TGCGCCAGCAGCCAAGGGCCGGGACCCGCCGCCAACACTGAAGCTTTCTTT. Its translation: CASSQGPGPAANTEAFF.

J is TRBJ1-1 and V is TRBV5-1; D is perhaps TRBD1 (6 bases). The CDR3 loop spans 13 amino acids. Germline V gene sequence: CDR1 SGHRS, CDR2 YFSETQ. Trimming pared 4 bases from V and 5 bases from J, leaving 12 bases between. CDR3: CASSAQTGTEAFF. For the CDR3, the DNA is TGCGCCAGCAGCGCCCAAACAGGGACTGAAGCTTTCTTT. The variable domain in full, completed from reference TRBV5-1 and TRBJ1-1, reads KAGVTQTPRYLIKTRGQQVTLSCSPISGHRSVSWYQQTPGQGLQFLFEYFSETQRNKGNFPGRFSGRQFSNSRSEMNVSTLELGDSALYLCASSAQTGTEAFFGQGTRLTVV.

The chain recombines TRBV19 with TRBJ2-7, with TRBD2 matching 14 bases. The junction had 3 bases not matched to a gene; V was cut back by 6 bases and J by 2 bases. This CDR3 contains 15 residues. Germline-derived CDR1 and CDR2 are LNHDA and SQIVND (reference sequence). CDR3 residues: CASRGLAGGTYEQYF. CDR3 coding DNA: TGTGCCAGTAGAGGACTAGCGGGGGGCACCTACGAGCAGTACTTC.

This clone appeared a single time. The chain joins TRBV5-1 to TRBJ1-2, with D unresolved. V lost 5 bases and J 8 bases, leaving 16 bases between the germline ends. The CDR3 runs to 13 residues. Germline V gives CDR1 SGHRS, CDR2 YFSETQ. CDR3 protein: CASSANPPGGYTF. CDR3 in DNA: TGCGCCAGCAGTGCTAACCCTCCGGGAGGCTACACCTTC.

CDR3 in amino acids: CASSEGQGPYNEQFF. DNA for the CDR3: TGTGCCAGCTCTGAAGGCCAGGGACCATACAATGAGCAGTTCTTC. V usage is TRBV9 and J usage is TRBJ2-1; tentatively, D is TRBD1 or TRBD2 (5 bases each). Germline loops: CDR1 SGDLS, CDR2 YYNGEE. Trimming removed 7 bases from V and 4 bases from J, with 18 bases in between. This CDR3 is built from 15 residues.

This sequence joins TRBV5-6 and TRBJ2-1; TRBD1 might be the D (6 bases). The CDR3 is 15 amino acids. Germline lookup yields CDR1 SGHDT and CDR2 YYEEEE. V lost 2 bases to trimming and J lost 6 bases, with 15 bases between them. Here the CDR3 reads CASSLGRGSGNEQFF. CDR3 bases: TGTGCCAGCAGCTTAGGCAGGGGATCGGGCAATGAGCAGTTCTTC.

In DNA form, the CDR3 reads TGCGCCAGCAGCTTGAGGCAGGGGGCAACAGATACGCAGTATTTT. Amino acid sequence: CASSLRQGATDTQYF. The rearrangement uses TRBV5-1 and TRBJ2-3; 8 bases align to TRBD1. This CDR3 spans 15 amino acids. J gave up 3 bases and V 1 base, and 4 bases lay outside the gene matches. Per the germline V gene, CDR1 is SGHRS and CDR2 is YFSETQ.

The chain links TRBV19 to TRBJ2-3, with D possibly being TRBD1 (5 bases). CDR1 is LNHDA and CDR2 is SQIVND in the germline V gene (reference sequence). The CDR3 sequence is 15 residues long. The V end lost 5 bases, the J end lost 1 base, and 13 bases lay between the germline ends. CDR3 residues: CASSWQPRGTDTQYF. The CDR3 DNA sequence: TGTGCCAGTAGTTGGCAGCCCAGGGGCACAGATACGCAGTATTTT.

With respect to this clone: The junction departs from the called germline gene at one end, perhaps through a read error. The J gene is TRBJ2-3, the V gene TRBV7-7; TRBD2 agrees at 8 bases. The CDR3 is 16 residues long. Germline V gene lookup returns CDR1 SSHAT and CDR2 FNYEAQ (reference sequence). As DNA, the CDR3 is TGTGCTAGCAGCTTAGATATTAGCGGGGGCACAGATACGCAGTATTTT. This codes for CASSLDISGGTDTQYF.

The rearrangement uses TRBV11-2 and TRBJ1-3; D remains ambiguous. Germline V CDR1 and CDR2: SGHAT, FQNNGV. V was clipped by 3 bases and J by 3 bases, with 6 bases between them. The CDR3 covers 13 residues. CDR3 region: CASSFLDGNTIYF. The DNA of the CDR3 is TGTGCCAGCAGCTTCCTAGATGGAAACACCATATATTTT.

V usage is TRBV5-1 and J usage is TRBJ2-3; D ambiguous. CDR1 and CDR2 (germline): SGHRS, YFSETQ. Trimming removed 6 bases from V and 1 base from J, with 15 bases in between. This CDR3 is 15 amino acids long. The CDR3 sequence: CASKVAHGGTDTQYF. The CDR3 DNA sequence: TGCGCCAGCAAGGTAGCCCACGGTGGCACAGATACGCAGTATTTT.

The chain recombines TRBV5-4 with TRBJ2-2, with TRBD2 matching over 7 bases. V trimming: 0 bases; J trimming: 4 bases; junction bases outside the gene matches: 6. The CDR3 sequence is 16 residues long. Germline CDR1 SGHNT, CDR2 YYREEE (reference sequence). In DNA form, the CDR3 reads TGTGCCAGCAGCTTGGGGGCGGGAGTGGGCACCGGGGAGCTGTTTTTT. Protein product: CASSLGAGVGTGELFF.

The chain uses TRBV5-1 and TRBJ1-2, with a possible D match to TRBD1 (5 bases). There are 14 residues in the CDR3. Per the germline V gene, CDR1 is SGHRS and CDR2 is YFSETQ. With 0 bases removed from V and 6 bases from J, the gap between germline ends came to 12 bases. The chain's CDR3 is CASSLVAGSDGYTF. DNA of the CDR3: TGCGCCAGCAGCTTGGTGGCAGGGTCGGATGGCTACACCTTC. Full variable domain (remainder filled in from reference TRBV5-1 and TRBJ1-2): KAGVTQTPRYLIKTRGQQVTLSCSPISGHRSVSWYQQTPGQGLQFLFEYFSETQRNKGNFPGRFSGRQFSNSRSEMNVSTLELGDSALYLCASSLVAGSDGYTFGSGTRLTVV.

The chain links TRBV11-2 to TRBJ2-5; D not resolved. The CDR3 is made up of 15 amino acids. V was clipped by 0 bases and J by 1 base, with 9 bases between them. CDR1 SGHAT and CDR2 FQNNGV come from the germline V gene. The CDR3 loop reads CASSLEDAVQETQYF. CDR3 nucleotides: TGTGCCAGCAGCTTAGAGGACGCTGTCCAAGAGACCCAGTACTTC.